Shown below are 5 T cell receptor beta chains from a single sample sequenced in a study of T cell responses to AZD1222 COVID-19 vaccine (dated by TCRdb to the early 2020s). The receptor library was made with the immunoSEQ multiplex PCR assay. Entries here come from immuneACCESS through TCRdb and include only in-frame sequences with V and J called. Some clones fail to appear in such tables; in the studies checked, an unresolved V gene covers under half of the shortfall, and the cause of the remainder is unknown. This sample comprises 100,000 to 150,000 clones, 85% to 90% of them detected only once. The ten largest clones add up to about 4.3% of the sample. The time point label for this specimen denotes: about 28 days (+/-7) after the second vaccine dose. Sequencing was performed on peripheral blood, taken 28 days after the second AZD1222 dose. These receptors were taken from an adult who received the AZD1222 COVID-19 vaccine.

J is TRBJ2-7 and V is TRBV6-2 or TRBV6-3; weak D call: TRBD1 (5 bases). The CDR3 is 14 amino acids. V was trimmed by 2 bases and J by 1 base, leaving 9 bases between them. Germline V gene lookup returns CDR1 MNHEY and CDR2 SVGEGT. This chain's CDR3 is CASSYRGSSYEQYF. CDR3 sequence (DNA): TGTGCCAGCAGTTACAGGGGCTCTTCCTACGAGCAGTACTTC.

The V call is TRBV27, the J call TRBJ2-1, with no clear D. V lost 3 bases and J 0 bases, leaving 9 bases between the germline ends. Germline V gene data show CDR1 as MNHEY and CDR2 as SMNVEV (reference sequence). The CDR3 has 15 residues. CDR3 protein: CASSLPHSSYNEQFF. The CDR3 DNA follows: TGTGCCAGCAGTTTGCCACACTCCTCCTACAATGAGCAGTTCTTC.

A note on this clone: This CDR3 is also generated by other DNA sequences in the sample. The rearrangement links TRBV3-1 (or the pseudogene TRBV3-2) to TRBJ1-4, with TRBD1 identical over 7 bases. CDR3 length equals 14 residues. Germline CDR1 LGHDT, CDR2 YNNKEL (reference sequence). The trim removed 3 bases at V and 8 bases at J, leaving 6 bases unmatched. CDR3: CASSQGGQREKLFF. CDR3 bases: TGTGCCAGCAGCCAGGGGGGACAGCGCGAAAAACTGTTTTTT.

This clone came up a few times. The chain joins TRBV18 to TRBJ2-2, with D hard to call. Germline values: CDR1 KGHSH, CDR2 LQKENI. The CDR3 covers 13 residues. V was clipped by 0 bases and J by 3 bases, with 2 bases between them. CDR3 in amino acids: CASSPPDTGELFF. The CDR3 bases are TGTGCCAGCTCACCACCGGACACCGGGGAGCTGTTTTTT.

The chain employs TRBV3-1 (or the pseudogene TRBV3-2) and TRBJ1-4; maybe TRBD1 (5 bases). The germline V gene has CDR1 LGHDT and CDR2 YNNKEL (reference sequence). V lost 1 base and J lost 7, with 10 bases in between. The CDR3 has 14 residues. The CDR3 protein is CASSQGGESEKLFF. CDR3 in DNA: TGTGCCAGCAGCCAAGGGGGGGAAAGTGAAAAACTGTTTTTT.